These 30 T cell receptor beta chains came from one sample sequenced in a study of blood T cells in healthy people across ages. Combining a sample-barcoded 5' primer with a J-beta primer mix, a second PCR ran for 7 to 11 cycles. MiXCR, applied by TCRdb to the 5' RACE reads, yields one record per CDR3 protein. The sample consists of approximately 2,000,000 distinct CDR3 sequences, roughly 43% of them appearing once. Sequencing input: blood. The origin of the receptors is a human donor in good health.

V usage is TRBV29-1 and J usage is TRBJ2-1, with 7 bases that match TRBD2. The CDR3 totals 15 residues. Germline CDR1 reads SQVTM; CDR2 reads ANQGSEA. V lost 0 bases to trimming and J lost 1 base; unmatched junction nucleotides: 3. CDR3 nucleotides: TGCAGCGTTGAAGAGTGGGGGGGATCCTACAATGAGCAGTTCTTC. This encodes CSVEEWGGSYNEQFF.

The gene calls are TRBV20-1 and TRBJ1-4; D is unresolved. There are 15 residues in the CDR3. Germline V lookup: CDR1 DFQATT, CDR2 SNEGSKA (reference sequence). The ends were cut back, 0 bases at V and 0 bases at J, with 8 bases in the middle. CDR3 sequence reads: CSARDITATNEKLFF. The DNA for the CDR3 is TGCAGTGCTAGAGACATTACAGCAACTAATGAAAAACTGTTTTTT.

This clonotype showed up just a few times. V usage is TRBV12-3 or TRBV12-4 and J usage is TRBJ1-2; no firm D call. Trimming took off 3 bases at V and 5 bases at J, with 10 bases between the two ends. This CDR3 contains 13 residues. The CDR3 loop reads CASSFGGRYGYTF. CDR3 sequence (DNA): TGTGCCAGCAGTTTTGGCGGGAGGTATGGCTACACCTTC.

This clonotype has just a few counts. J is TRBJ2-4 and V is TRBV19; 8 bases are a match to TRBD1. The CDR3 length is 13 residues. V lost 4 bases, J lost 6 bases, and 2 bases stayed unmatched. Per germline, CDR1 LNHDA and CDR2 SQIVND (reference sequence). CDR3 DNA: TGTGCCAGTAGTAAGGGACAGGTAAACATTCAGTACTTC. Translating it yields CASSKGQVNIQYF.

The V call is TRBV18, the J call TRBJ2-7; 8 bases match TRBD1. This CDR3 is 16 amino acids long. CDR1 is KGHSH and CDR2 is LQKENI in the germline V gene. Trimming removed 6 bases from V and 0 bases from J; junction bases left unmatched: 10. Here the CDR3 DNA reads TGTGCCAGCTCCCGAAACGTAGGACAGGGCTCCTACGAGCAGTACTTC. This encodes CASSRNVGQGSYEQYF.

This clonotype was picked up many times. This rearrangement joins TRBV6-2 or TRBV6-3 to TRBJ2-1, with 7 bases identical to TRBD1. J gave up 11 bases and V 5 bases, and 6 bases lay outside the gene matches. CDR3 size: 12 residues. Germline V gene data show CDR1 as MNHEY and CDR2 as SVGEGT. Written as DNA, the CDR3 is TGTGCCAGCAGTCTTGGGGACAGACAGCAGTTCTTC. Translated, it gives CASSLGDRQQFF.

This clonotype was observed many times. This chain links TRBV12-3 or TRBV12-4 with TRBJ1-2; D gene unclear. The V end was cut by 4 bases, the J end by 3 bases, with 12 bases between. This CDR3 is built from 14 residues. DNA of the CDR3: TGTGCCAGCAGTTCCGGCAGGACCGACTATGGCTACACCTTC. Translating it yields CASSSGRTDYGYTF.

This clonotype was counted a few times. The chain employs TRBV27 and TRBJ2-7, with 7 bases fitting TRBD1. This CDR3 comprises 16 residues. Looked up from germline, CDR1 is MNHEY and CDR2 is SMNVEV (reference sequence). The J segment lost 4 bases and the V segment lost 6 bases, leaving 15 bases of the junction unmatched. The CDR3 nucleotides are TGTGCCAGCAGCACCCACGGAGTGAGGGGGCTGTACGAGCAGTACTTC. It is translated as CASSTHGVRGLYEQYF.

The rearrangement uses TRBV20-1 and TRBJ2-3, with TRBD2 matching over 8 bases. The V and J ends lost 3 bases and 3 bases, in that order; junction bases with no gene match: 5. CDR1 and CDR2 from the germline V gene are DFQATT and SNEGSKA (reference sequence). This CDR3 has 14 residues. The CDR3 region is CSASGLAWTDTQYF. As DNA, the CDR3 is TGCAGTGCTAGTGGACTAGCTTGGACAGATACGCAGTATTTT.

The chain employs TRBV7-9 and TRBJ1-2; 8 nucleotides line up with TRBD1. Germline CDR1 SEHNR, CDR2 FQNEAQ (reference sequence). The J segment lost 4 bases and the V segment lost 2 bases, leaving 6 bases of the junction unmatched. This CDR3 is built from 15 residues. The CDR3 bases are TGTGCCAGCAGCTTAATGGACAGGGCGGCCTATGGCTACACCTTC. It encodes CASSLMDRAAYGYTF.

For this clonotype: Compared with germline, one end of the junction differs, possibly owing to a read error. The rearrangement joins TRBV18 to TRBJ2-1, with 8 bases aligning to TRBD1. Germline loops: CDR1 KGHSH, CDR2 LQKENI. The CDR3 is 15 amino acids. CDR3 region: CASLPGQGPYNEQFF. The CDR3 bases are TGTGCCAGCTTACCAGGACAGGGACCCTACAATGAGCAGTTCTTC.

Details on this clonotype: Mismatch with germline at one junction end may stem from a read error. V usage is TRBV15 and J usage is TRBJ2-6; 10 nucleotides align to TRBD1. Per germline, CDR1 LNHNV and CDR2 YYDKDF (reference sequence). This CDR3 is 19 amino acids long. The CDR3 is CATSRGGTGVGSGANVLTF. Here the CDR3 DNA reads TGTGCCACCAGTAGAGGTGGGACAGGGGTTGGCTCTGGGGCCAACGTCCTGACTTTC.

Notes on this clonotype: This could be a read error, since a much larger clone is one nucleotide away. The genes are TRBV29-1 and TRBJ2-1, with D possibly TRBD1 on 5 matching bases. Germline V gene lookup returns CDR1 SQVTM and CDR2 ANQGSEA. This CDR3 contains 13 residues. V was pared by 6 bases and J by 0 bases, with 9 bases between. The CDR3 nucleotides are TGCAGCGTCTCAGGGTTCTCCTACAATGAGCAGTTCTTC. The encoded protein is CSVSGFSYNEQFF.

This clonotype was picked up a small number of times. This chain uses TRBV4-1 with TRBJ2-3; 7 bases align to TRBD2. With V trimmed by 0 bases and J by 2 bases, 8 bases remained unmatched. The CDR3 spans 17 residues. Looked up from germline, CDR1 is MGHRA and CDR2 is YSYEKL. CDR3 residues: CASSQEQAGDYTDTQYF. For the CDR3, the DNA is TGCGCCAGCAGCCAAGAACAGGCCGGGGACTACACAGATACGCAGTATTTT.

V is TRBV11-2 and J is TRBJ2-4; no clear D gene. V gave up 5 bases and J gave up 9 bases, with 11 bases separating them. Germline V CDR1 and CDR2: SGHAT, FQNNGV. The CDR3 consists of 12 residues. This chain's CDR3 is CASSLPVGIQYF. CDR3 bases: TGTGCCAGCAGCCTACCGGTAGGCATTCAGTACTTC.

This clonotype appeared a single time. This chain joins TRBV29-1 and TRBJ1-1; D gene uncertain. The CDR3 is 11 amino acids. V dropped 5 bases and J dropped 14 bases, with 18 bases sitting between them. From germline, CDR1 is SQVTM and CDR2 ANQGSEA. This CDR3 is CSVYNLGTAFF. Written as DNA, the CDR3 is TGCAGCGTTTACAACTTAGGAACTGCCTTCTTT.

The V call is TRBV4-1, the J call TRBJ2-5; perhaps TRBD2 as D (6 bases). V was clipped by 4 bases and J by 3 bases, with 18 bases between them. Germline V gene lookup returns CDR1 MGHRA and CDR2 YSYEKL. This CDR3 region has 16 residues. CDR3 protein: CASSPGPSVSEETQYF. DNA of the CDR3: TGCGCCAGCAGCCCCGGGCCTAGCGTTTCGGAAGAGACCCAGTACTTC.

The V call is TRBV5-8, the J call TRBJ1-2; D may be TRBD1 (5 bases). Germline V gene lookup returns CDR1 SGHTS and CDR2 YDEGEE. Trimming removed 0 bases at V and 8 bases at J, with 11 bases between. This CDR3 spans 13 amino acids. The CDR3 reads CASSLARDRGYTF. The CDR3 region has the DNA TGTGCCAGCAGCTTGGCCAGGGACCGCGGCTACACCTTC.

This clonotype was recorded many times. The chain employs TRBV4-3 and TRBJ2-7, with D unresolved. CDR3 length: 14 amino acids. V was clipped by 0 bases and J by 1 base, with 7 bases between them. From germline, CDR1 is LGHNA and CDR2 YSLEER. The CDR3 DNA follows: TGCGCCAGCAGCCAAGACCTTGGTTCCTACGAGCAGTACTTC. It is translated as CASSQDLGSYEQYF.

V and J are TRBV5-1 and TRBJ2-5, with a weak D call TRBD1 (6 bases). The CDR3 covers 15 residues. The V and J ends lost 4 bases and 4 bases respectively, with 17 bases between them. Germline assignment: CDR1 SGHRS and CDR2 YFSETQ. The CDR3 nucleotides read TGCGCCAGCAGCCCGCAAAATTTGGGGGCAGAGACCCAGTACTTC. This translates into CASSPQNLGAETQYF.

The J gene is TRBJ1-1, the V gene TRBV7-9; 7 nucleotides match TRBD1. CDR1 and CDR2 from the germline V gene are SEHNR and FQNEAQ (reference sequence). This CDR3 contains 15 residues. V lost 6 bases, J lost 4 bases, and 11 bases stayed unmatched. The CDR3 loop is CASSFTGVYLTEAFF. CDR3 in DNA: TGTGCCAGCAGTTTCACAGGGGTTTACCTCACTGAAGCTTTCTTT.

Only a few counts were recorded for this clonotype. The V gene is TRBV13, the J gene TRBJ1-1; D call uncertain. In germline, CDR1 is PRHDT, CDR2 FYEKMQ (reference sequence). Deletions cut 5 bases from V and 5 bases from J, with 9 bases between. The CDR3 loop spans 12 amino acids. The CDR3 sequence is CASSLQATEAFF. CDR3 DNA sequence: TGTGCCAGCAGCCTCCAGGCGACTGAAGCTTTCTTT.

The V and J genes are TRBV20-1 and TRBJ1-1; D unclear. Germline V gene sequence: CDR1 DFQATT, CDR2 SNEGSKA (reference sequence). V was clipped by 5 bases and J by 0 bases, with 13 bases between them. The CDR3 has 14 amino acids. CDR3 sequence reads: CSAPPSGLNTEAFF. Written as DNA, the CDR3 is TGCAGTGCTCCGCCCTCAGGACTGAACACTGAAGCTTTCTTT.

A note on this clonotype: A read error may account for a junction end that differs from germline. V usage is TRBV14 and J usage is TRBJ1-2, with D perhaps matching TRBD1 (6 bases). This CDR3 is built from 12 residues. Germline CDR1 SGHDN, CDR2 FVKESK. The CDR3: CASSPQGYDYTF. In nucleotides, the CDR3 is TGTGCCAGCAGCCCACAGGGTTATGACTACACCTTC.

J is TRBJ1-1 and V is TRBV18; 7 nucleotides align to TRBD1. The length of the CDR3 is 15 residues. V gave up 6 bases and J gave up 3 bases; unmatched junction bases: 10. Germline assignment: CDR1 KGHSH and CDR2 LQKENI. The CDR3 sequence: CASSPNRGGDTEAFF. The CDR3 bases are TGTGCCAGCTCGCCAAACAGGGGAGGTGACACTGAAGCTTTCTTT.

This clonotype appeared a few times. The V gene is TRBV5-1, the J gene TRBJ1-5; D ambiguous. The germline V and J ends were trimmed by 4 bases and 9 bases, with 14 bases remaining between them. This CDR3 spans 13 amino acids. Germline values: CDR1 SGHRS, CDR2 YFSETQ. In DNA, the CDR3 is TGCGCCAGCAGCCTGGGTGAAGAATGGCCCCAGCATTTT. It yields the protein CASSLGEEWPQHF.

V and J are TRBV20-1 and TRBJ2-7; the D gene could be TRBD1 or TRBD2 (5 bases each). CDR1 is DFQATT, CDR2 SNEGSKA, per germline (reference sequence). Deletions cut 2 bases from V and 9 bases from J, with 11 bases between. CDR3 length: 11 residues. The CDR3 DNA is TGCAGTGCTAGATCCAGGGACGGGCAGTACTTC. Its translation: CSARSRDGQYF.

V gene TRBV7-9 combines with J gene TRBJ2-1; 8 bases agree with TRBD2. V lost 4 bases, J lost 7 bases, and 9 bases stayed unmatched. The CDR3 totals 15 residues. From germline, CDR1 is SEHNR and CDR2 FQNEAQ (reference sequence). The chain's CDR3 is CASSSGGADLNEQFF. CDR3 DNA: TGTGCCAGCAGCTCCGGGGGGGCAGATTTGAATGAGCAGTTCTTC.

J is TRBJ2-5 and V is TRBV9; TRBD2 might be the D (5 bases). The CDR3 sequence is 15 residues long. Trimming cost V 0 bases and J 5 bases, with 14 bases left between them. Per germline, CDR1 SGDLS and CDR2 YYNGEE. The CDR3 DNA reads as TGTGCCAGCAGCGTAGGTGGAGGTGGCGGGGAGACCCAGTACTTC. Translated, it gives CASSVGGGGGETQYF.

The genes are TRBV6-5 and TRBJ2-4; D gene ambiguous. There are 15 residues in the CDR3. CDR1 is MNHEY, CDR2 SVGAGI, per germline. The V gene lost 0 bases and the J gene lost 13 bases, with 19 bases spanning the gap. CDR3 sequence: CASSYSGIRSYGQYF. The CDR3 DNA reads TGTGCCAGCAGTTACTCAGGGATAAGGTCCTACGGGCAGTACTTC.